This T cell receptor (beta chain) stems from a study of blood T cell repertoires in COVID-19. Across the whole study: In each case, the material was cDNA or gDNA derived from T cells, B-cell-depleted T cells, or PBMCs.

TCRdb's table, derived via immunoSEQ multiplex PCR, lists solely in-frame clones and lacks some. The sample lists about 270,000 clones; approximately 77% were seen once. The sample holds a few counts of this clone. This clonotype was sampled from a woman aged 18-29 years with acute or convalescent COVID-19. Specimen: peripheral blood.

The chain's CDR3 is CASSPPLVYEAFF. CDR3 bases: TGTGCCAGCTCACCACCCTTGGTCTATGAAGCTTTCTTT. This rearrangement joins TRBV18 to TRBJ1-1; D gene ambiguous. V was shortened by 0 bases and J by 7 bases, with 9 bases between the two germline ends. The CDR3 contains 13 residues. CDR1 KGHSH and CDR2 LQKENI come from the germline V gene.